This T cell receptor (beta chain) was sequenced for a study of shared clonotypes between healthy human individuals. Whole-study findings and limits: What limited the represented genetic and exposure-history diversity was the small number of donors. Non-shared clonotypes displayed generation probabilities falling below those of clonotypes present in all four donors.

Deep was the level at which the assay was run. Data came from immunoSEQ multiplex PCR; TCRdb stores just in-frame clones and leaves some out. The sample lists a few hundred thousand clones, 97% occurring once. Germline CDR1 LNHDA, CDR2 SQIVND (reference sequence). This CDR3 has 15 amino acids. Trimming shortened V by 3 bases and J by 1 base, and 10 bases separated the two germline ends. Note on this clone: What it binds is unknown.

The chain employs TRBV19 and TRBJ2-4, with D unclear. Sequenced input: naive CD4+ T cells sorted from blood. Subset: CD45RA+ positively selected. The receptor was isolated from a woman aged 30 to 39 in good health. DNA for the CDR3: TGTGCCAGTAGTATTGTGGGGAAGGCCAAAAACATTCAGTACTTC. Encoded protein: CASSIVGKAKNIQYF.